Listed below are T cell receptor beta chains from one sample, sequenced in a study of molecular identifiers for immune sequencing clone quantification. TCRdb re-analysed the PCR reads in MiXCR, keeping a single row per CDR3 protein. Of around 40,000 distinct CDR3 sequences listed, less than 20% were seen once; the top ten hold approximately 1.2%. Sequenced material: naive CD8+ T cells from blood, with Jurkat cell RNA spiked in. All receptors derive from a human donor in good health. Some libraries in this study had Jurkat cell RNA spiked in. The CDR3 runs from the conserved cysteine through the conserved F or W. The order of the fields is V gene, clone size, D gene, J gene, CDR3 protein, CDR3 DNA. A D gene is named only where the DNA matches it firmly. Size is omitted from some rows. Given values are once, few, many or a class for expanded clones.

>TRBV7-9|many|-|TRBJ1-1
CANAVNTEAFF
TGTGCCAACGCGGTCAACACTGAAGCTTTCTTT
>TRBV25-1|-|-|TRBJ2-1
CASSESGNNEQFF
TGTGCCAGCAGTGAATCCGGGAACAATGAGCAGTTCTTC
>TRBV12-3/TRBV12-4|many|-|TRBJ1-1
CASSPGNGAFF
TGTGCCAGCAGCCCAGGGAATGGGGCTTTCTTT
>TRBV11-2|many|-|TRBJ2-7
CASSLLDEQYF
TGTGCCAGCAGCCTATTGGACGAGCAGTACTTC
>TRBV7-9|many|-|TRBJ2-3
CASSFGGTGADTQYF
TGTGCCAGCAGCTTTGGAGGGACCGGGGCGGATACGCAGTATTTT
>TRBV12-3/TRBV12-4|many|-|TRBJ1-5
CASSEDRNQPQHF
TGTGCCAGCAGCGAAGATCGCAATCAGCCCCAGCATTTT
>TRBV4-2|many|TRBD2|TRBJ2-3
CASSQWTSGSADTQYF
TGTGCCAGCAGCCAGTGGACTAGCGGGAGTGCAGATACGCAGTATTTT
>TRBV11-3|many|-|TRBJ2-3
CASSHRGGSTDTQYF
TGTGCCAGCAGTCACAGGGGAGGTAGCACAGATACGCAGTATTTT
>TRBV27|many|-|TRBJ2-6
CASSPQSYSGANVLTF
TGTGCCAGCAGTCCGCAGTCATACTCTGGGGCCAACGTCCTGACTTTC
>TRBV20-1|many|TRBD2|TRBJ2-7
CSARDLMGGGYSYEQYF
TGCAGTGCTAGAGATTTAATGGGCGGGGGATACTCCTACGAGCAGTACTTC
>TRBV14|many|-|TRBJ2-3
CASSQGLGRDTQYF
TGTGCCAGCAGCCAAGGACTAGGTCGGGATACGCAGTATTTT
>TRBV4-3|few|TRBD1|TRBJ1-5
CASSQDYRGPENQPQHF
TGCGCCAGCAGCCAAGACTACAGGGGACCGGAGAATCAGCCCCAGCATTTT
>TRBV20-1|few|-|TRBJ1-3
CSARDRQSPGNTIYF
TGCAGTGCTAGAGATCGACAAAGCCCTGGAAACACCATATATTTT
>TRBV5-4|many|TRBD2|TRBJ2-7
CASRPGLAGYEQYF
TGTGCCAGCAGACCGGGACTAGCGGGTTATGAGCAGTACTTC
>TRBV4-3|many|TRBD2|TRBJ2-3
CASSQDYLSGRADTQYF
TGCGCCAGCAGCCAAGATTATCTCAGCGGGAGAGCAGATACGCAGTATTTT
>TRBV4-1|many|-|TRBJ1-5
CASSQVSGGGNQPQHF
TGCGCCAGCAGTCAAGTATCCGGGGGCGGCAATCAGCCCCAGCATTTT
>TRBV6-5|many|TRBD1|TRBJ2-1
CASSYGTGGEQFF
TGTGCCAGCAGTTACGGGACAGGGGGTGAGCAGTTCTTC
>TRBV18|many|-|TRBJ2-3
CASSPSDSIDTQYF
TGTGCCAGCTCACCCTCGGACTCCATAGATACGCAGTATTTT
>TRBV4-3|many|TRBD1|TRBJ2-4
CASSQTQGVSGIQYF
TGCGCCAGCAGCCAAACCCAGGGGGTGTCGGGCATTCAGTACTTC
>TRBV27|many|TRBD2|TRBJ2-5
CASSPSVREGQETQYF
TGTGCCAGCAGTCCGAGCGTGCGGGAGGGGCAAGAGACCCAGTACTTC
>TRBV19|many|TRBD2|TRBJ2-3
CASSTLAGGEADTQYF
TGTGCCAGTAGTACGCTAGCGGGAGGGGAGGCAGATACGCAGTATTTT
>TRBV19|many|-|TRBJ1-5
CASSMGLQPQHF
TGTGCCAGTAGTATGGGGTTACAGCCCCAGCATTTT
>TRBV20-1|many|TRBD2|TRBJ2-3
CSARSYLDRGLAGSTDTQYF
TGCAGTGCTAGATCCTACCTAGACAGGGGACTAGCGGGATCCACAGATACGCAGTATTTT
>TRBV11-2|many|-|TRBJ1-1
CASSSRDREAFF
TGTGCCAGCAGCTCCCGGGACCGAGAAGCTTTCTTT
>TRBV6-2/TRBV6-3|many|-|TRBJ1-1
CASSYRGAQTEAFF
TGTGCCAGCAGTTACCGGGGGGCGCAAACTGAAGCTTTCTTT
>TRBV4-3|-|-|TRBJ2-7
CASGGSLGYEQYF
TGCGCCAGTGGGGGCAGTCTCGGGTACGAGCAGTACTTC
>TRBV28|many|-|TRBJ2-3
CASSRDFGGWSTDTQYF
TGTGCCAGCAGTCGGGACTTCGGGGGCTGGAGCACAGATACGCAGTATTTT
>TRBV12-3/TRBV12-4|many|TRBD1|TRBJ1-5
CASSIWDRGQPQHF
TGTGCCAGCAGTATATGGGACAGGGGTCAGCCCCAGCATTTT
>TRBV20-1|-|-|TRBJ2-7
CSARDQGDPTYEQYF
TGCAGTGCTAGAGATCAAGGTGATCCCACCTACGAGCAGTACTTC
>TRBV2|many|-|TRBJ1-5
CASSALGSINQPQHF
TGTGCCAGCAGCGCTCTCGGATCTATCAATCAGCCCCAGCATTTT
>TRBV7-9|many|-|TRBJ2-5
CASSLVGSQETQYF
TGTGCCAGCAGCTTAGTAGGCAGCCAAGAGACCCAGTACTTC
>TRBV12-3/TRBV12-4|many|TRBD2|TRBJ2-3
CASSSSGLAGVKLPTDTQYF
TGTGCCAGCAGTTCATCGGGACTAGCGGGAGTAAAGCTCCCCACAGATACGCAGTATTTT
>TRBV14|many|-|TRBJ2-7
CASSQGPYRYEQYF
TGTGCCAGCAGCCAAGGACCTTACAGATACGAGCAGTACTTC
>TRBV28|many|-|TRBJ2-7
CASRKGVDEQYF
TGTGCCAGCAGGAAGGGGGTAGACGAGCAGTACTTC
>TRBV9|many|-|TRBJ2-3
CASSVASANYLKPDTQYF
TGTGCCAGCAGCGTAGCATCGGCTAACTACCTTAAGCCGGATACGCAGTATTTT
>TRBV19|many|-|TRBJ2-7
CASSPGARPYEQYF
TGTGCCAGTAGTCCCGGGGCCCGGCCCTACGAGCAGTACTTC
>TRBV11-2|many|TRBD2|TRBJ2-5
CASSLVPNSGDQEPTQYF
TGTGCCAGCAGCTTAGTTCCTAATAGCGGGGACCAAGAGCCGACCCAGTACTTC